This TCR beta chain was found in a study of follicular helper T cells after annual influenza vaccination. About the research overall: Across the 2013-2014, 2014-2015 and 2015-2016 vaccination seasons, some subjects were resampled.

The CDR3 is 13 residues long. CDR1 is SGHAT, CDR2 FQNNGV, per germline. V lost 2 bases, J lost 7 bases, and 9 bases lay in between. Time point: 2015-2016 season, pre-vaccination. The assay was immunoSEQ multiplex PCR, and TCRdb's table has in-frame clones only and misses some. The sample records some 13,000 clones, 78% being singletons. The starting material was CXCR5- memory CD4+ T cells sorted from blood, obtained on the day of influenza vaccination. This receptor was identified in an adult who received the influenza vaccine. V and J are TRBV11-2 and TRBJ2-1, with D unclear. CDR3 bases: TGTGCCAGCAGCTTACCAGGTCGGAATGAGCAGTTCTTC. Translating gives CASSLPGRNEQFF.